The 14 T cell receptor beta chains in this list originate from one sample, sequenced in a study of shared clonotypes between healthy human individuals. Profiling relied on immunoSEQ multiplex PCR, and the TCRdb table lists in-frame clones only, not all of them. The profile shows 330,000 or so clones, around 79% of them singletons. The sample taken for sequencing was memory CD4+ T cells sorted from blood. Sample subset: CD45RA-negative fraction. The receptors originated from a man aged 25 to 45 in good health.

The chain has TRBV19 and TRBJ1-5, with TRBD1 matching over 9 bases. The V gene's germline CDR1 is LNHDA and CDR2 SQIVND (reference sequence). This CDR3 spans 13 amino acids. The junction had 3 bases not matched to a gene; V was cut back by 5 bases and J by 7 bases. The CDR3, as DNA: TGTGCCAGTAGTGAAGGGACAGGGCAGCCCCAGCATTTT. Encoded protein: CASSEGTGQPQHF. The full variable domain, in which reference TRBV19 and TRBJ1-5 provide the parts outside the CDR3, is DGGITQSPKYLFRKEGQNVTLSCEQNLNHDAMYWYRQDPGQGLRLIYYSQIVNDFQKGDIAEGYSVSREKKESFPLTVTSAQKNPTAFYLCASSEGTGQPQHFGDGTRLSIL.

This clone was seen only a few times. V is TRBV27 and J is TRBJ2-1, with a tentative D call TRBD1 (6 bases). The CDR3 totals 12 residues. V dropped 10 bases and J dropped 4 bases, with 11 bases sitting between them. Germline loops: CDR1 MNHEY, CDR2 SMNVEV (reference sequence). Here the CDR3 DNA reads TGTGCCACCACGACAGGTTACAATGAGCAGTTCTTC. Translating gives CATTTGYNEQFF.

The chain links TRBV19 to TRBJ1-1; D is unresolved. The CDR3 spans 14 residues. Germline V gene lookup returns CDR1 LNHDA and CDR2 SQIVND (reference sequence). V gave up 2 bases and J gave up 5 bases, with 12 bases separating them. CDR3 sequence: CASSIRIPMTEAFF. In nucleotides, the CDR3 is TGTGCCAGTAGTATAAGAATCCCAATGACTGAAGCTTTCTTT.

This clone was observed a handful of times. The J gene is TRBJ2-3, the V gene TRBV9; 9 bases line up with TRBD2. This CDR3 is built from 15 residues. CDR1 and CDR2 from the germline V gene are SGDLS and YYNGEE. J was trimmed by 0 bases and V by 4 bases; bases with no gene match: 3. In DNA, the CDR3 is TGTGCCAGCAGCTGGCGGGAGGGCAGCACAGATACGCAGTATTTT. Amino acids: CASSWREGSTDTQYF.

This chain connects TRBV28 to TRBJ2-1; D not resolved. Germline-derived CDR1 and CDR2 are MDHEN and SYDVKM. This CDR3 comprises 13 residues. Trimming took 1 base from V and 2 from J, leaving 3 bases between them. The CDR3 region has the DNA TGTGCCAGCAGTTTATACCCCTACAATGAGCAGTTCTTC. This gives the protein CASSLYPYNEQFF.

This clone has just a few counts. In the same sample, other DNA sequences code for this CDR3. DNA of the CDR3: TGCGCCAGCAGCTTGACTAGCGCTCAAGAGACCCAGTACTTC. Protein product: CASSLTSAQETQYF. The chain uses TRBV5-1 and TRBJ2-5; TRBD2 matches 7 bases. The germline CDR1 and CDR2 sequences are SGHRS and YFSETQ. CDR3 size: 14 residues. The V gene end was trimmed by 1 base and the J gene end by 2 bases; junction bases not matched to a gene: 2.

This clone appeared a few times. The V call is TRBV2, the J call TRBJ2-5, with a possible D match to TRBD1 (5 bases). Trimming removed 8 bases at V and 0 bases at J, with 10 bases between. The CDR3 is 13 residues long. The V gene's germline CDR1 is SNHLY and CDR2 FYNNEI. Here the CDR3 DNA reads TGTGCCAGCGCGACAGCATACCAAGAGACCCAGTACTTC. As protein: CASATAYQETQYF.

The chain combines TRBV2 with TRBJ2-2, with a tentative D call TRBD2 (6 bases). This CDR3 has 14 amino acids. Trimming left V 1 base short and J 3 bases short, with 6 bases between. Germline V gene lookup returns CDR1 SNHLY and CDR2 FYNNEI. This CDR3 reads CASSEGDYTGELFF. The CDR3 DNA is TGTGCCAGCAGTGAAGGGGACTACACCGGGGAGCTGTTTTTT.

V gene TRBV4-1 combines with J gene TRBJ2-2, with a possible D match to TRBD2 (5 bases). This CDR3 region has 14 residues. The V gene's germline CDR1 is MGHRA and CDR2 YSYEKL. Trimming removed 0 bases at V and 13 bases at J, with 15 bases between. The CDR3 nucleotides read TGCGCCAGCAGCCAAGATAACGGACCACGGGGGCTGTTTTTT. This sequence encodes CASSQDNGPRGLFF.

V gene TRBV6-5 combines with J gene TRBJ1-4; no clear D gene. Trimming stripped 0 bases from V and 5 bases from J, with 10 bases between. The CDR3 has 15 amino acids. Per the germline V gene, CDR1 is MNHEY and CDR2 is SVGAGI. CDR3 coding DNA: TGTGCCAGCAGTTACTCATCGCAGCTCAATGAAAAACTGTTTTTT. Amino acids: CASSYSSQLNEKLFF.

The chain has TRBV6-6 and TRBJ1-5, with a weak D call TRBD1 (5 bases). The CDR3 extends over 15 amino acids. The ends were cut back, 2 bases at V and 5 bases at J, with 13 bases in the middle. CDR1 MNHNY and CDR2 SVGAGI come from the germline V gene (reference sequence). This CDR3 is CASSYPRQGHQPQHF. The CDR3 DNA sequence: TGTGCCAGCAGTTACCCCCGGCAGGGACATCAGCCCCAGCATTTT.

As for this clone: Other DNA variants within this sample encode the same CDR3. The V gene is TRBV20-1, the J gene TRBJ2-7; D is unresolved. V gave up 4 bases and J gave up 4 bases, with 5 bases separating them. CDR1 and CDR2 (germline): DFQATT, SNEGSKA (reference sequence). This CDR3 has 10 residues. CDR3: CSATTYEQYF. In nucleotides, the CDR3 is TGCAGTGCTACAACTTACGAGCAGTACTTC.

The genes are TRBV5-6 and TRBJ2-2; no clear D gene. V lost 3 bases to trimming and J lost 0 bases, with 15 bases between them. CDR3 size: 17 residues. Germline V gene lookup returns CDR1 SGHDT and CDR2 YYEEEE. Written as DNA, the CDR3 is TGTGCCAGCAGCTCTAGTCTTTGGGGTACGAACACCGGGGAGCTGTTTTTT. The encoded protein is CASSSSLWGTNTGELFF.

This clone was found once. Relative to the germline gene, one junction end is altered; a read error may explain this. The chain couples TRBV4-1 to TRBJ2-5, with TRBD1 identical over 7 bases. CDR3 length: 14 residues. CDR1 is MGHRA and CDR2 is YSYEKL in the germline V gene. In nucleotides, the CDR3 is TGCGCCAGCAGCCTAGGGACAGCTAAAGAGAGCCAGTACTTC. Amino acids: CASSLGTAKESQYF.